The rows below give T cell receptor beta chains drawn from one sample of a study of T cells after yellow fever vaccination. Each CDR3 protein gets one entry after TCRdb re-called the 5' RACE reads with MiXCR. The sample consists of over 300,000 distinct CDR3 sequences, 6.8% of them appearing once. The material sequenced was PBMCs, taken roughly 46 days after the first yellow fever vaccination. These TCRs come from a man aged 18 to 35 who received the YFV17D yellow fever vaccine. Each CDR3 is given with its conserved first and last residue. Fields, in order: V gene, J gene, D gene, clone size, CDR3 DNA, CDR3 protein. D genes are given only for firm matches. Only part of the rows carry a size: once, few, many, or a class if the clone is expanded.

TRBV4-3	TRBJ1-1	TRBD1	few	TGCGCCAGCAGCCAGAGATACAGGGGGGACCCTGAAGCTTTCTTT	CASSQRYRGDPEAFF
TRBV20-1	TRBJ1-4	.	few	TGCAGTGCTAGAGATCGGAGGGGAGAAGGTGAAAAACTGTTTTTT	CSARDRRGEGEKLFF
TRBV30	TRBJ2-5	.	many	TGTGCCTCTACGCTGGGGGGTGGTTGGCAGACCCAGTACTTC	CASTLGGGWQTQYF
TRBV6-1	TRBJ2-4	.	.	TGTGCCAGCAGTCCTTTCCTCAGCCCGGAAAACATTCAGTACTTC	CASSPFLSPENIQYF
TRBV7-3	TRBJ1-2	.	.	TGTGCCAGCAGCGACAGGAACCTCTATGGCTACACCTTC	CASSDRNLYGYTF
TRBV20-1	TRBJ1-3	.	few	TGCAGTGCTAGAGATCGACAGACATCTGGAAACACCATATATTTT	CSARDRQTSGNTIYF
TRBV2	TRBJ2-1	.	.	TGTGCCAGCAGTGGTCAATACAATGAGCAGTTCTTC	CASSGQYNEQFF
TRBV4-2	TRBJ2-3	.	few	TGTGCCAGCAGCCAAGATCTGGGCTTCACAGATACGCAGTATTTT	CASSQDLGFTDTQYF
TRBV21-1	TRBJ2-2	.	many	TGTGCCAGCAGCGCCCCTGGCGGGGCCAACACCGGGGAGCTGTTTTTT	CASSAPGGANTGELFF
TRBV20-1	TRBJ1-6	TRBD1	.	TGCAGTACAACAAACGACAGGGGGAGCTCCTATAATTCACCCCTCCACTTT	CSTTNDRGSSYNSPLHF
TRBV7-8	TRBJ2-3	TRBD2	many	TGTGCCAGCAAACGGGCACTAGCGCGCACAGATACGCAGTATTTT	CASKRALARTDTQYF
TRBV27	TRBJ2-5	.	.	TGTGCCAGCAGTTTTTCGGGAACTCAAGAGACCCAGTACTTC	CASSFSGTQETQYF
TRBV7-2	TRBJ1-6	.	few	TGTGCCAGCAGCTTTCCCAACATCGGTTCACCCCTCCACTTT	CASSFPNIGSPLHF
TRBV6-2/TRBV6-3	TRBJ2-3	.	few	TGTGCCAGCAGTTACTTCACAAGGTCAGATACGCAGTATTTT	CASSYFTRSDTQYF
TRBV6-1	TRBJ2-2	.	few	TGTGCCAGCACCTACGAGGTGGGCGGGGAGCTGTTTTTT	CASTYEVGGELFF
TRBV10-2	TRBJ1-2	TRBD1	few	TGCGCCAGCAGTGGGACAGGGGCGGCGGACTATGGCTACACCTTC	CASSGTGAADYGYTF
TRBV20-1	TRBJ2-3	.	.	TGCAGTGCTAGAGATAGGGGGACTCGGACGCGCACAGATACGCAGTATTTT	CSARDRGTRTRTDTQYF
TRBV4-1	TRBJ2-6	TRBD1	many	TGCGCCAGCAGCCAAGAAGGGGGCGTAGGGGCCAACGTCCTGACTTTC	CASSQEGGVGANVLTF
TRBV7-9	TRBJ1-1	.	few	TGTGCCAGCAGCTCCCTGTTGGGATTCACTGAAGCTTTCTTT	CASSSLLGFTEAFF
TRBV4-3	TRBJ2-4	.	few	TGCGCCAGCAGCCAAGAAGTCGTCAGCCTGAGGAACATTCAGTACTTC	CASSQEVVSLRNIQYF
TRBV4-2	TRBJ2-5	.	.	TGTGCCAGCAGCCTATTTGATACCCAAGAGACCCAGTACTTC	CASSLFDTQETQYF
TRBV25-1	TRBJ1-1	.	.	TGTGCCAGCAGTGATTCTTTACAGAAAATGAACACTGAAGCTTTCTTT	CASSDSLQKMNTEAFF
TRBV6-5	TRBJ2-2	TRBD1	.	TGTGCCAGCATGGACAGGGGGCGCGGGGAGCTGTTTTTT	CASMDRGRGELFF
TRBV20-1	TRBJ2-7	.	.	TGCAGTGCTAGAGGTGAGGAGGGTTTCCACGAGCAGTACTTC	CSARGEEGFHEQYF
TRBV4-3	TRBJ2-1	.	.	TGCGCCAGCAGCCAAGACCTTAACCGGGGTAGTCGTTACAATGAGCAGTTCTTC	CASSQDLNRGSRYNEQFF
TRBV5-1	TRBJ2-3	.	.	TGCGCCAGCAGCCGACGCACCGGGGCAGACTACACGGATACGCAGTATTTT	CASSRRTGADYTDTQYF